This T cell receptor (beta chain) is from a study of shared clonotypes between healthy human individuals. Findings and limits, study-wide: Sampling involved blood alone; tissue repertoires likely differ.

Study donors comprised healthy, HIV-negative adults devoid of recent acute infection or vaccination. A word on this clone: Its antigen is unidentified.

The CDR3 runs to 13 residues. V gave up 6 bases and J gave up 3 bases; unmatched junction bases: 0. Germline V CDR1 and CDR2: WNHNN, SYGVQD (reference sequence). Libraries were prepared by immunoSEQ multiplex PCR; TCRdb keeps only in-frame clonotypes and omits some of them. The sample holds 2 million to 2.5 million clones; 92% are singletons and the top ten take 0.3% to 0.45%. What was sequenced was naive CD4+ T cells from PBMCs. This sample's subset: CD45RA+ positively selected. The rearrangement joins TRBV10-1 to TRBJ1-1, with 11 bases fitting TRBD1. This receptor was taken from a young man in good health. Some clones in this sample may be carry-over from other donors' samples. The chain's CDR3 is CASRGQGDTEAFF. In DNA, the CDR3 is TGCGCCAGCAGGGGACAGGGGGACACTGAAGCTTTCTTT.